These 25 T cell receptor beta chains came from one sample sequenced in a study of cytomegalovirus exposure and HLA in healthy donors. In the PCR, 60 Vbeta and 13 Jbeta primers were used. Libraries were prepared by immunoSEQ multiplex PCR; TCRdb keeps only in-frame clonotypes and omits some of them. In the table there are about 160,000 clones, approximately 80% of which are singletons. The sample taken for sequencing was PBMCs. The origin of the receptors is a woman aged 30 to 39 in good health and CMV-seronegative.

The rearrangement uses TRBV5-1 and TRBJ2-1; 16 bases agree with TRBD2. V shed 4 bases and J 9 bases; nucleotides not matched to a gene: 4. This CDR3 contains 15 residues. Germline values: CDR1 SGHRS, CDR2 YFSETQ. The CDR3 is CASSLGLAGGGEQFF. As DNA, the CDR3 is TGCGCCAGCAGCCTGGGACTAGCGGGAGGGGGTGAGCAGTTCTTC.

The rearrangement joins TRBV5-8 to TRBJ2-4; unclear D gene. CDR3 length equals 13 residues. Trimming cost V 4 bases and J 9 bases, with 14 bases left between them. In germline, CDR1 is SGHTS, CDR2 YDEGEE. The CDR3 region has the DNA TGTGCCAGCAGCCGCGAGAGACTCAGCATTCAGTACTTC. This translates into CASSRERLSIQYF.

V is TRBV6-5 and J is TRBJ1-3; D unresolved. The CDR3 runs 16 residues. Per the germline V gene, CDR1 is MNHEY and CDR2 is SVGAGI. V lost 0 bases to trimming and J lost 2 bases, with 11 bases between them. The CDR3 DNA follows: TGTGCCAGCAGTTACTCCGATCTGCAGACTGGAAACACCATATATTTT. The encoded protein is CASSYSDLQTGNTIYF.

This sequence joins TRBV5-4 and TRBJ1-1; 7 bases line up with TRBD1. CDR3 size: 14 residues. The V gene's germline CDR1 is SGHNT and CDR2 YYREEE (reference sequence). V lost 4 bases and J lost 6; bases outside the gene matches: 9. Written as DNA, the CDR3 is TGTGCCAGCAGCGGCGGACAGGTTTCCCCTGAAGCTTTCTTT. This gives the protein CASSGGQVSPEAFF.

This clone occurred once. The chain carries TRBV9 and TRBJ2-1, with D tentatively TRBD2 (7 bases). Germline lookup yields CDR1 SGDLS and CDR2 YYNGEE. This CDR3 contains 14 residues. The V end lost 4 bases, the J end lost 5 bases, and 13 bases lay between the germline ends. CDR3 protein: CASSTYGGHNEQFF. The CDR3, as DNA: TGTGCCAGCAGCACCTACGGGGGGCACAATGAGCAGTTCTTC.

V gene TRBV5-1 combines with J gene TRBJ1-1; D possibly corresponds to TRBD1 (6 bases). Germline V CDR1 and CDR2: SGHRS, YFSETQ. The CDR3 spans 14 residues. The V gene lost 2 bases and the J gene lost 2 bases, with 10 bases spanning the gap. For the CDR3, the DNA is TGCGCCAGCAGCTTCGGACAGACTAACACTGAAGCTTTCTTT. Its translation is CASSFGQTNTEAFF.

This rearrangement joins TRBV9 to TRBJ2-1; D not certain. V lost 1 base and J 1 base, leaving 9 bases between the germline ends. This CDR3 has 15 amino acids. Germline values: CDR1 SGDLS, CDR2 YYNGEE. The CDR3 DNA sequence: TGTGCCAGCAGCGTACGGTCCCTTTCCTACAATGAGCAGTTCTTC. As protein: CASSVRSLSYNEQFF.

This chain connects TRBV5-1 to TRBJ1-4; 7 bases agree with TRBD1. Trimming cost V 0 bases and J 8 bases; bases outside gene matches: 13. CDR1 is SGHRS, CDR2 YFSETQ, per germline. The CDR3 has 17 amino acids. DNA of the CDR3: TGCGCCAGCAGCTTGGCCGGGTCAGGGGGATTAAGAGAAAAACTGTTTTTT. It codes for CASSLAGSGGLREKLFF.

The CDR3 DNA is TGTGCCAGCAGTTTAGCGGGAGCTGGGGCCAACGTCCTGACTTTC. Translating it yields CASSLAGAGANVLTF. The chain is built from TRBV6-5 and TRBJ2-6; 9 bases match TRBD2. V lost 4 bases to trimming and J lost 2 bases; unmatched junction nucleotides: 0. This CDR3 has 15 residues. The V gene's germline CDR1 is MNHEY and CDR2 SVGAGI.

The rearrangement joins TRBV2 to TRBJ1-1; 7 nucleotides line up with TRBD1. J lost 1 base, V lost 4 bases, and 3 bases had no gene match. This CDR3 comprises 14 residues. CDR1 is SNHLY and CDR2 is FYNNEI in the germline V gene. The CDR3 sequence: CASSAGQWNTEAFF. The CDR3 DNA is TGTGCCAGCAGTGCGGGACAGTGGAACACTGAAGCTTTCTTT.

The CDR3 DNA reads as TGTGCCAGCAGCTTTTCGCGGGGAGTCCAAGAGACCCAGTACTTC. This sequence encodes CASSFSRGVQETQYF. The chain combines TRBV5-8 with TRBJ2-5; perhaps TRBD2 as D (6 bases). V shed 2 bases and J shed 1 base, with 12 bases lying between them. CDR1 SGHTS and CDR2 YDEGEE come from the germline V gene. This CDR3 contains 15 residues.

This clone was seen only a few times. The chain links TRBV5-6 to TRBJ2-2; 8 bases fit TRBD2. J was trimmed by 0 bases and V by 4 bases; bases with no gene match: 2. The CDR3 loop spans 15 amino acids. Germline CDR1 SGHDT, CDR2 YYEEEE. The CDR3 coding sequence is TGTGCCAGCAGCCGGACTAGCCCGAACACCGGGGAGCTGTTTTTT. Protein product: CASSRTSPNTGELFF.

J is TRBJ1-2 and V is TRBV5-8, with D possibly matching TRBD1 (6 bases). Germline V CDR1 and CDR2: SGHTS, YDEGEE. The V end lost 3 bases, the J end lost 0 bases, and 18 bases lay between the germline ends. The CDR3 covers 17 residues. As DNA, the CDR3 is TGTGCCAGCAGCTACCTCAGGGGCAGGGCCCCTAACTATGGCTACACCTTC. It yields the protein CASSYLRGRAPNYGYTF.

The genes are TRBV6-1 and TRBJ1-2, with TRBD1 identical over 8 bases. V dropped 4 bases and J dropped 7; count of bases not matched to a gene: 8. There are 14 residues in the CDR3. Germline V gene lookup returns CDR1 MNHNS and CDR2 SASEGT. The CDR3 DNA reads TGTGCCAGCAGTGCCAGGGGGCAGGGGGTTGGCTACACCTTC. Its protein is CASSARGQGVGYTF.

The gene calls are TRBV29-1 and TRBJ1-1, with TRBD1 as a possible D gene (6 bases). The V end lost 4 bases, the J end lost 11 bases, and 20 bases lay between the germline ends. The CDR3 has 13 residues. CDR1 SQVTM and CDR2 ANQGSEA come from the germline V gene. In nucleotides, the CDR3 is TGCAGCGTTGTCGGCCGACCATCAGGGGAGGCTTTCTTT. This sequence encodes CSVVGRPSGEAFF. Supplemented by reference TRBV29-1 and TRBJ1-1, the full variable domain reads SAVISQKPSRDICQRGTSLTIQCQVDSQVTMMFWYRQQPGQSLTLIATANQGSEATYESGFVIDKFPISRPNLTFSTLTVSNMSPEDSSIYLCSVVGRPSGEAFFGQGTRLTVV.

The CDR3 DNA reads as TGTGCCAGCAGTTCTAGCGGGGGGCCCTACGAGCAGTACTTC. Protein sequence: CASSSSGGPYEQYF. The chain employs TRBV9 and TRBJ2-7; TRBD2 matches at 11 bases. This CDR3 has 14 residues. Germline V gives CDR1 SGDLS, CDR2 YYNGEE. Unmatched junction bases numbered 3, after V lost 5 bases and J lost 2 bases. The full variable domain, completed using reference TRBV9 and TRBJ2-7, is DSGVTQTPKHLITATGQRVTLRCSPRSGDLSVYWYQQSLDQGLQFLIQYYNGEERAKGNILERFSAQQFPDLHSELNLSSLELGDSALYFCASSSSGGPYEQYFGPGTRLTVT.

V usage is TRBV2 and J usage is TRBJ2-3; 12 nucleotides match TRBD2. Trimming removed 4 bases from V and 3 bases from J; junction bases left unmatched: 2. Germline CDR1 and CDR2: SNHLY and FYNNEI. This CDR3 is built from 15 residues. The CDR3 spells CASSVGTSGTDTQYF. DNA of the CDR3: TGTGCCAGCAGTGTGGGGACTAGCGGGACAGATACGCAGTATTTT.

The chain recombines TRBV5-6 with TRBJ2-7; 8 bases fit TRBD1. The trim removed 4 bases at V and 2 bases at J, leaving 8 bases unmatched. Germline lookup yields CDR1 SGHDT and CDR2 YYEEEE. The CDR3 spans 15 residues. The CDR3 DNA is TGTGCCAGCAGCGGGGGACCAGGGGGCCCCTACGAGCAGTACTTC. Translated: CASSGGPGGPYEQYF.

The chain employs TRBV7-3 and TRBJ2-3; 7 bases align to TRBD2. This CDR3 is built from 15 residues. Trimming removed 4 bases from V and 3 bases from J; junction bases left unmatched: 7. CDR1 SGHTA and CDR2 FQGTGA come from the germline V gene. CDR3 sequence reads: CASSSVQGGTDTQYF. Here the CDR3 DNA reads TGTGCCAGCAGCTCCGTCCAGGGAGGGACAGATACGCAGTATTTT.

The rearrangement joins TRBV2 to TRBJ2-7; D is undetermined. Trimming shortened V by 2 bases and J by 2 bases, and 4 bases separated the two germline ends. The CDR3 spans 12 residues. Germline-derived CDR1 and CDR2 are SNHLY and FYNNEI. As DNA, the CDR3 is TGTGCCAGCAGTGAACTTCCCTACGAGCAGTACTTC. It encodes CASSELPYEQYF.

This chain joins TRBV5-4 and TRBJ2-1, with 9 bases that match TRBD2. This CDR3 contains 17 residues. CDR1 SGHNT and CDR2 YYREEE come from the germline V gene (reference sequence). V shed 4 bases and J 8 bases; nucleotides not matched to a gene: 16. CDR3 nucleotide sequence: TGTGCCAGCAGCCAGAGTAAAGCGGGAGGTGGGTTTGATGAGCAGTTCTTC. Translating it yields CASSQSKAGGGFDEQFF.

This chain connects TRBV5-1 to TRBJ2-2; 8 bases are shared with TRBD1. Per germline, CDR1 SGHRS and CDR2 YFSETQ. With V trimmed by 2 bases and J by 1 base, 4 bases remained unmatched. The CDR3 sequence is 16 residues long. CDR3 loop: CASSLLTGENTGELFF. In DNA form, the CDR3 reads TGCGCCAGCAGCTTACTGACAGGGGAGAACACCGGGGAGCTGTTTTTT.

This rearrangement joins TRBV9 to TRBJ1-4, with a weak D call TRBD1 (6 bases). The CDR3 sequence is 14 residues long. V lost 4 bases and J 6 bases, leaving 13 bases between the germline ends. Germline V gene lookup returns CDR1 SGDLS and CDR2 YYNGEE. The DNA for the CDR3 is TGTGCCAGCAGCCATACAGGGAACGATGAAAAACTGTTTTTT. The encoded protein is CASSHTGNDEKLFF.

In this sample, this clone turned up a few times. The chain has TRBV10-3 and TRBJ1-4; 7 bases fit TRBD1. V dropped 0 bases and J dropped 4; count of bases not matched to a gene: 5. Germline V CDR1 and CDR2: ENHRY, SYGVKD. CDR3 length: 16 amino acids. CDR3: CAISESDRVHNEKLFF. CDR3 nucleotides: TGTGCCATCAGTGAGTCAGACAGGGTACATAATGAAAAACTGTTTTTT.

The chain links TRBV27 to TRBJ2-1, with 11 bases identical to TRBD2. This CDR3 is 16 amino acids long. The ends lost 3 bases at V and 5 bases at J; junction bases unmatched: 6. From germline, CDR1 is MNHEY and CDR2 SMNVEV (reference sequence). The CDR3 nucleotides read TGTGCCAGCAGTTTTCATGGGACTAGCGGCAACAATGAGCAGTTCTTC. Translating it yields CASSFHGTSGNNEQFF.